The 24 T cell receptor beta chains reported below all come from one sample, sequenced in a study of T cells in Graves' hyperthyroidism and ophthalmopathy. Amplification of TCR beta CDR3 regions used RNA as the template. A first-round RT-PCR of the TCR CDR3 used the HTBI primer set. MiXCR, applied by TCRdb to the multiplex PCR reads, yields one record per CDR3 protein. The sample has over 650,000 distinct CDR3 sequences; about 17% are singletons. The source material was blood. These receptors all come from a man aged 18-30 years with Graves' hyperthyroidism.

This clonotype was seen more than once but under ten times. CDR3 DNA: TGTGCCAGCAGATATACGGACAGGGGAGCGACCCAGTACTTC. This sequence encodes CASRYTDRGATQYF. The V and J genes are TRBV3-1 and TRBJ2-5; 9 nucleotides line up with TRBD1. Unmatched junction bases numbered 9, after V lost 6 bases and J lost 7 bases. This CDR3 contains 14 residues. CDR1 LGHDT and CDR2 YNNKEL come from the germline V gene (reference sequence).

In its sample, this clonotype was seen many times. This chain joins TRBV7-2 and TRBJ2-3, with 10 bases fitting TRBD2. The germline V gene has CDR1 SGHTA and CDR2 FQGNSA. Trimming at V came to 4 bases and at J to 5 bases, leaving 6 bases not matched to a gene. The CDR3 loop spans 15 amino acids. The CDR3 DNA sequence: TGTGCCAGCAGCTCTCCGGGACTAGCGAGAGATACGCAGTATTTT. As protein: CASSSPGLARDTQYF.

This clonotype has at least ten counts. This chain joins TRBV29-1 and TRBJ2-7; 9 bases are a match to TRBD1. Germline CDR1 reads SQVTM; CDR2 reads ANQGSEA. There are 14 residues in the CDR3. V was pared by 6 bases and J by 5 bases, with 11 bases of the junction left unmatched. In DNA, the CDR3 is TGCAGCGTGCGCCCCGGACAGGGGAAGGACGAGCAGTACTTC. Translation: CSVRPGQGKDEQYF.

This clonotype was observed at least ten times. The V call is TRBV11-3, the J call TRBJ1-1, with a weak D call TRBD1 (6 bases). There are 19 residues in the CDR3. Germline values: CDR1 SGHNT, CDR2 YENEEA. V was trimmed by 0 bases and J by 0 bases, leaving 20 bases between them. CDR3 in amino acids: CASSLESLGDKVLNTEAFF. The CDR3 bases are TGTGCCAGCAGCTTAGAATCTCTGGGGGACAAGGTTTTGAACACTGAAGCTTTCTTT. The variable domain in full, with the rest retrieved from reference TRBV11-3 and TRBJ1-1, is EAGVVQSPRYKIIEKKQPVAFWCNPISGHNTLYWYLQNLGQGPELLIRYENEEAVDDSQLPKDRFSAERLKGVDSTLKIQPAELGDSAVYLCASSLESLGDKVLNTEAFFGQGTRLTVV.

This clonotype occurred many times. The chain is built from TRBV7-9 and TRBJ2-7; 7 bases map to TRBD1. Per germline, CDR1 SEHNR and CDR2 FQNEAQ (reference sequence). Trimming cost V 5 bases and J 1 base; bases outside gene matches: 8. The CDR3 runs 15 residues. CDR3 in DNA: TGTGCCAGCAGCACGACAGGGCGCTATTCCTACGAGCAGTACTTC. Translation gives CASSTTGRYSYEQYF.

This rearrangement joins TRBV19 to TRBJ2-6, with a weak D call TRBD2 (5 bases). The CDR3 consists of 14 residues. Germline assignment: CDR1 LNHDA and CDR2 SQIVND (reference sequence). Trimming shortened V by 11 bases and J by 2 bases, and 13 bases separated the two germline ends. CDR3 DNA: TGTGCCTCTTATGACGGGGCTGGGGCCAACGTCCTGACTTTC. Translation: CASYDGAGANVLTF.

This clonotype was detected many times. J is TRBJ2-2 and V is TRBV6-5; a weak D match, TRBD1 (5 bases). In germline, CDR1 is MNHEY, CDR2 SVGAGI. The CDR3 sequence is 18 residues long. With 0 bases removed from V and 0 bases from J, the gap between germline ends came to 14 bases. The CDR3 region is CASSYSIGATPNTGELFF. For the CDR3, the DNA is TGTGCCAGCAGTTACTCGATAGGGGCCACCCCGAACACCGGGGAGCTGTTTTTT.

The chain employs TRBV29-1 and TRBJ2-2, with D perhaps given as TRBD1 or TRBD2 (6 bases each). The CDR3 spans 15 residues. CDR1 SQVTM and CDR2 ANQGSEA come from the germline V gene. V lost 6 bases to trimming and J lost 6 bases, with 20 bases between them. The CDR3 DNA follows: TGCAGCGTAGGGGGGATGAACGGGCGGCCCGGGGAGCTGTTTTTT. Translation: CSVGGMNGRPGELFF.

The chain joins TRBV25-1 to TRBJ1-2; no reliable D call. Germline loops: CDR1 MGHDK, CDR2 SYGVNS. V lost 9 bases and J lost 4, with 12 bases in between. The CDR3 loop spans 12 amino acids. Written as DNA, the CDR3 is TGTGCCAGGAGTACTTCCGGCTATGGCTACACCTTC. Its protein is CARSTSGYGYTF.

Many counts were recorded for this clonotype. The J gene is TRBJ1-1, the V gene TRBV6-2 or TRBV6-3; D call uncertain. Germline loops: CDR1 MNHEY, CDR2 SVGEGT. CDR3 length equals 12 residues. V was trimmed by 4 bases and J by 7 bases, leaving 10 bases between them. DNA for the CDR3: TGTGCCAGCAGTTTCCTTTACGATGAAGCTTTCTTT. As protein: CASSFLYDEAFF.

This chain uses TRBV5-1 with TRBJ2-7, with D perhaps matching TRBD1 or TRBD2 (5 bases each). CDR3 length: 13 amino acids. Trimming took off 3 bases at V and 7 bases at J, with 14 bases between the two ends. Germline CDR1 reads SGHRS; CDR2 reads YFSETQ. The CDR3 loop is CASSSGTPGEQYF. Written as DNA, the CDR3 is TGCGCCAGCAGCTCCGGGACCCCGGGGGAGCAGTACTTC.

This clonotype was detected many times. The chain recombines TRBV11-1 with TRBJ2-5; D is undetermined. Germline assignment: CDR1 SGHAT and CDR2 FQDESV (reference sequence). Trimming removed 1 base at V and 3 bases at J, with 6 bases between. The CDR3 totals 13 residues. The CDR3 spells CASSLGSKETQYF. The CDR3 nucleotides read TGTGCCAGCAGCTTAGGAAGCAAAGAGACCCAGTACTTC. Supplemented by reference TRBV11-1 and TRBJ2-5, the full variable domain reads EAEVAQSPRYKITEKSQAVAFWCDPISGHATLYWYRQILGQGPELLVQFQDESVVDDSQLPKDRFSAERLKGVDSTLKIQPAELGDSAMYLCASSLGSKETQYFGPGTRLLVL.

This clonotype was seen ten or more times. The chain joins TRBV11-2 to TRBJ2-5, with 10 bases identical to TRBD2. Trimming cost V 5 bases and J 3 bases; bases outside gene matches: 3. Germline loops: CDR1 SGHAT, CDR2 FQNNGV. This CDR3 has 14 amino acids. The chain's CDR3 is CASSIGLAEETQYF. As DNA, the CDR3 is TGTGCCAGCAGCATTGGACTAGCGGAAGAGACCCAGTACTTC.

The V call is TRBV29-1, the J call TRBJ1-2; TRBD1 matches 7 bases. Germline-derived CDR1 and CDR2 are SQVTM and ANQGSEA. The V gene end was trimmed by 0 bases and the J gene end by 2 bases; junction bases not matched to a gene: 6. The CDR3 length is 15 residues. The CDR3 DNA reads TGCAGCGTTGAAGATGTAGCAGGGGGAAACTATGGCTACACCTTC. This codes for CSVEDVAGGNYGYTF.

The chain links TRBV4-1 to TRBJ1-1; D gene unclear. With 5 bases removed from V and 5 bases from J, the gap between germline ends came to 12 bases. Germline loops: CDR1 MGHRA, CDR2 YSYEKL. The CDR3 is 13 amino acids. CDR3 sequence: CASSSRTLTEAFF. In DNA, the CDR3 is TGCGCCAGCAGCTCACGGACCTTAACTGAAGCTTTCTTT.

This clonotype occurred many times. The chain is built from TRBV27 and TRBJ2-1, with D perhaps matching TRBD1 (5 bases). This CDR3 spans 13 amino acids. V gave up 6 bases and J gave up 4 bases, with 10 bases separating them. Germline V gene sequence: CDR1 MNHEY, CDR2 SMNVEV (reference sequence). CDR3 sequence reads: CASSFAGYNEQFF. The CDR3 region has the DNA TGTGCCAGCAGCTTTGCAGGGTACAATGAGCAGTTCTTC.

This chain connects TRBV4-1 to TRBJ2-7, with 8 nucleotides matching TRBD2. This CDR3 is 15 amino acids long. Germline CDR1 and CDR2: MGHRA and YSYEKL. Trimming cost V 1 base and J 6 bases; bases outside gene matches: 8. CDR3 amino acids: CASSQGGGTSSEQYF. The CDR3 DNA reads TGCGCCAGCAGCCAAGGGGGAGGGACTAGTTCCGAGCAGTACTTC.

Ten or more counts support this clonotype. The chain combines TRBV5-1 with TRBJ1-1; D possibly corresponds to TRBD1 (5 bases). Germline V CDR1 and CDR2: SGHRS, YFSETQ. CDR3 size: 15 residues. Between the trimmed V and J ends, which lost 6 bases and 4 bases, there was a span of 19 bases. The DNA for the CDR3 is TGCGCCAGCACCAAAGGGGTGATAAGGGGCACTGAAGCTTTCTTT. It is translated as CASTKGVIRGTEAFF.

There are a few counts of this clonotype. This chain connects TRBV9 to TRBJ2-3; TRBD1 is a possible D gene (6 bases). The CDR3 has 15 residues. Germline lookup yields CDR1 SGDLS and CDR2 YYNGEE. The V end lost 0 bases, the J end lost 1 base, and 9 bases lay between the germline ends. This CDR3 is CASSVGHRGTDTQYF. The CDR3 DNA reads TGTGCCAGCAGCGTAGGGCACAGGGGCACAGATACGCAGTATTTT.

This clonotype has ten or more counts. The chain combines TRBV2 with TRBJ2-3; TRBD2 might be the D (6 bases). CDR1 is SNHLY, CDR2 FYNNEI, per germline. The CDR3 consists of 15 residues. V was trimmed by 4 bases and J by 3 bases, leaving 14 bases between them. The CDR3: CASSGVAGYTDTQYF. The CDR3 nucleotides read TGTGCCAGCAGTGGAGTTGCGGGGTATACAGATACGCAGTATTTT.

V and J are TRBV6-1 and TRBJ2-2; 10 bases fit TRBD2. Losses at the gene ends were 6 bases for V and 9 bases for J; bases not matched to a gene: 7. This CDR3 is 14 amino acids long. Germline V CDR1 and CDR2: MNHNS, SASEGT. CDR3 in amino acids: CASRGSGRARELFF. As DNA, the CDR3 is TGTGCCAGCAGGGGAAGCGGGAGGGCGAGGGAGCTGTTTTTT.

This clonotype was seen many times. V gene TRBV13 combines with J gene TRBJ2-3; 9 bases map to TRBD2. The CDR3 is 16 residues long. V gave up 6 bases and J gave up 1 base; unmatched junction bases: 8. CDR1 is PRHDT and CDR2 is FYEKMQ in the germline V gene (reference sequence). CDR3 coding DNA: TGTGCCAGCAGTCGGAGAGCGGGAGGCCGCACAGATACGCAGTATTTT. Amino acid sequence: CASSRRAGGRTDTQYF.

There are many counts of this clonotype. Here the CDR3 DNA reads TGTGCCAGCAGTTTGTCTGGGACAGCTCGGGATGAGCAGTTCTTC. It codes for CASSLSGTARDEQFF. The V and J genes are TRBV12-3 or TRBV12-4 and TRBJ2-1; 7 bases are shared with TRBD1. Trimming at V came to 3 bases and at J to 8 bases, leaving 10 bases not matched to a gene. CDR3 length: 15 amino acids.

The gene calls are TRBV5-1 and TRBJ2-7, with D perhaps TRBD1 or TRBD2 (5 bases each). CDR1 and CDR2 from the germline V gene are SGHRS and YFSETQ. Trimming pared 4 bases from V and 2 bases from J, leaving 22 bases between. The CDR3 runs to 17 residues. CDR3 protein: CASSLDEHGTATYEQYF. The DNA for the CDR3 is TGCGCCAGCAGCCTCGATGAACACGGGACCGCTACCTACGAGCAGTACTTC. The complete variable domain, with remaining parts taken from reference TRBV5-1 and TRBJ2-7, reads KAGVTQTPRYLIKTRGQQVTLSCSPISGHRSVSWYQQTPGQGLQFLFEYFSETQRNKGNFPGRFSGRQFSNSRSEMNVSTLELGDSALYLCASSLDEHGTATYEQYFGPGTRLTVT.